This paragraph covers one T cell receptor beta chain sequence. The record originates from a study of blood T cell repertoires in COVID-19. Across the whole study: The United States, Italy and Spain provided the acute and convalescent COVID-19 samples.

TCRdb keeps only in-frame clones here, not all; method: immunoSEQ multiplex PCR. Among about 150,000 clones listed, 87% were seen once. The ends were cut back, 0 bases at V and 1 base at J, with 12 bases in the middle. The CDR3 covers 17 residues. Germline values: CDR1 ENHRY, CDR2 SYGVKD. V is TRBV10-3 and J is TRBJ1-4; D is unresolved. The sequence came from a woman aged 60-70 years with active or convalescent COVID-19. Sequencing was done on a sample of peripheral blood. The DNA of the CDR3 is TGTGCCATCAGTGAGTCGAGTCCAGGTTTAACTAATGAAAAACTGTTTTTT. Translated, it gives CAISESSPGLTNEKLFF.